These T cell receptor beta chains were read from a single sample in a study of cytomegalovirus exposure and HLA in healthy donors. TCRdb's copy holds only in-frame clones and misses some; the assay was immunoSEQ multiplex PCR. Recorded here are 130,000 to 150,000 clones; the top ten clones represent 2% to 3%. Sequencing was performed on PBMCs. The source of these receptors is a man aged 35 to 55 in good health and CMV-seronegative. CDR3s include the opening cysteine and the closing phenylalanine or tryptophan. D genes are given only for firm matches.

j_gene: TRBJ1-1
v_gene: TRBV28
d_gene: TRBD1
CDR3nt: TGTGCCAGCAGCCGGACCGCCGACAGGGTTGAAGCTTTCTTT
CDR3aa: CASSRTADRVEAFF

j_gene: TRBJ1-1
v_gene: TRBV18
d_gene: -
CDR3nt: TGTGCCAGCTCAGATGAGGGAGGGCCGCACACTGAAGCTTTCTTT
CDR3aa: CASSDEGGPHTEAFF

j_gene: TRBJ1-2
v_gene: TRBV6-5
d_gene: TRBD1
CDR3nt: TGTGCCAGCAGTTATTCCGGGACAGGTTTTTATGGCTACACCTTC
CDR3aa: CASSYSGTGFYGYTF

j_gene: TRBJ1-2
v_gene: TRBV6-5
d_gene: TRBD1
CDR3nt: TGTGCCAGCAGCCGACAGGGGGCGCGCGGCTACACCTTC
CDR3aa: CASSRQGARGYTF

j_gene: TRBJ2-7
v_gene: TRBV5-4
d_gene: -
CDR3nt: TGTGCCAGCAGCTTACAACGAGAGCAGTACTTC
CDR3aa: CASSLQREQYF

j_gene: TRBJ1-6
v_gene: TRBV25-1
d_gene: -
CDR3nt: TGTGCCAGCAGTGACCAGTACCCGGAGAATTCACCCCTCCACTTT
CDR3aa: CASSDQYPENSPLHF

j_gene: TRBJ2-3
v_gene: TRBV15
d_gene: TRBD1
CDR3nt: TGTGCCACCAGCTGGACAGGGTTATTGGATACGCAGTATTTT
CDR3aa: CATSWTGLLDTQYF

j_gene: TRBJ1-1
v_gene: TRBV28
d_gene: -
CDR3nt: TGTGCCAGCAGTTTAGGGGGGGCTACCAACACTGAAGCTTTCTTT
CDR3aa: CASSLGGATNTEAFF

j_gene: TRBJ2-6
v_gene: TRBV11-2
d_gene: -
CDR3nt: TGTGCCAGCAGCTCACAGGGAGTCGGGGCCAACGTCCTGACTTTC
CDR3aa: CASSSQGVGANVLTF

j_gene: TRBJ2-2
v_gene: TRBV7-7
d_gene: -
CDR3nt: TGTGCCAGCTCGGGACTCGCGAACACCGGGGAGCTGTTTTTT
CDR3aa: CASSGLANTGELFF

j_gene: TRBJ2-7
v_gene: TRBV11-2
d_gene: -
CDR3nt: TGTGCCAGCAGCCCCCGGCAGGGAGGCTACGAGCAGTACTTC
CDR3aa: CASSPRQGGYEQYF

j_gene: TRBJ2-2
v_gene: TRBV7-9
d_gene: TRBD2
CDR3nt: TGTGCCAGCAGCCCGATGACTAGCGGGGACACCGGGGAGCTGTTTTTT
CDR3aa: CASSPMTSGDTGELFF

j_gene: TRBJ1-1
v_gene: TRBV19
d_gene: -
CDR3nt: TGTGCCAGTAGTCCTCTACAGGGTAGGTCTGAAGCTTTCTTT
CDR3aa: CASSPLQGRSEAFF

j_gene: TRBJ2-7
v_gene: TRBV7-9
d_gene: -
CDR3nt: TGTGCCAGCAGCCCATTTTTGGAGCAGTACTTC
CDR3aa: CASSPFLEQYF

j_gene: TRBJ2-2
v_gene: TRBV6-5
d_gene: -
CDR3nt: TGTGCCAGCAGTTACCAGACAGGTTCGAACACCGGGGAGCTGTTTTTT
CDR3aa: CASSYQTGSNTGELFF

j_gene: TRBJ2-5
v_gene: TRBV5-1
d_gene: -
CDR3nt: TGCGCCAGCAGCTTGGGCGATCAAGAGACCCAGTACTTC
CDR3aa: CASSLGDQETQYF

j_gene: TRBJ2-7
v_gene: TRBV7-8
d_gene: TRBD2
CDR3nt: TGTGCCAGCAGCCCACTAGCGGGGGACGTCCACGAGCAGTACTTC
CDR3aa: CASSPLAGDVHEQYF

j_gene: TRBJ1-2
v_gene: TRBV19
d_gene: -
CDR3nt: TGTGCCAGTAGTGCCACAGGGACCTATGGCTACACCTTC
CDR3aa: CASSATGTYGYTF

j_gene: TRBJ2-3
v_gene: TRBV4-2
d_gene: TRBD2
CDR3nt: TGTGCCAGCAGCCAAGAAAGCGGGGGGGCGGCGCAGTATTTT
CDR3aa: CASSQESGGAAQYF

j_gene: TRBJ1-5
v_gene: TRBV6-5
d_gene: -
CDR3nt: TGTGCCAGCAGTTACGCGGGGAATCAGCCCCAGCATTTT
CDR3aa: CASSYAGNQPQHF

j_gene: TRBJ2-3
v_gene: TRBV6-4
d_gene: TRBD1
CDR3nt: TGTGCCAGCAGCGCGGGACAGGGTTTCACAGATACGCAGTATTTT
CDR3aa: CASSAGQGFTDTQYF

j_gene: TRBJ2-3
v_gene: TRBV2
d_gene: TRBD2
CDR3nt: TGTGCCAGCATCCGCGGGGGGGCAACTAGCACAGATACGCAGTATTTT
CDR3aa: CASIRGGATSTDTQYF

j_gene: TRBJ1-1
v_gene: TRBV19
d_gene: -
CDR3nt: TGTGCCAGTAGTACGAAGGGAGTGAACACTGAAGCTTTCTTT
CDR3aa: CASSTKGVNTEAFF

j_gene: TRBJ1-1
v_gene: TRBV5-4
d_gene: -
CDR3nt: TGTGCCAGCAGCCTCTACAAATCTCTAGGAGCCACTGAAGCTTTCTTT
CDR3aa: CASSLYKSLGATEAFF

j_gene: TRBJ1-1
v_gene: TRBV7-2
d_gene: TRBD1
CDR3nt: TGTGCCAGCAGCTTAGTGGCCAGGGGGCTGACTGAAGCTTTCTTT
CDR3aa: CASSLVARGLTEAFF

j_gene: TRBJ1-2
v_gene: TRBV19
d_gene: TRBD1
CDR3nt: TGTGCCAGTAGTAACCGGGACAGGGTCTATGGCTACACCTTC
CDR3aa: CASSNRDRVYGYTF

j_gene: TRBJ2-1
v_gene: TRBV5-3
d_gene: TRBD1
CDR3nt: TGTGCCAGAAGCCCCTGGGGGACAGGGGAGGACAATGAGCAGTTCTTC
CDR3aa: CARSPWGTGEDNEQFF

j_gene: TRBJ2-5
v_gene: TRBV19
d_gene: -
CDR3nt: TGTGCCAGTAGTACCCCGGAGACCCAGTACTTC
CDR3aa: CASSTPETQYF

j_gene: TRBJ1-4
v_gene: TRBV29-1
d_gene: TRBD1
CDR3nt: TGCAGCGTACGAGGGGACAGGGGTTCTGAAAAACTGTTTTTT
CDR3aa: CSVRGDRGSEKLFF

j_gene: TRBJ1-6
v_gene: TRBV19
d_gene: -
CDR3nt: TGTGCCAGTAGTATAGGACAGTTCAGGTCACCCCTCCACTTT
CDR3aa: CASSIGQFRSPLHF

j_gene: TRBJ1-1
v_gene: TRBV7-2
d_gene: -
CDR3nt: TGTGCCAGCAGCTTAGGGGGGGGCGCTGAAGCTTTCTTT
CDR3aa: CASSLGGGAEAFF

j_gene: TRBJ1-6
v_gene: TRBV7-2
d_gene: -
CDR3nt: TGTGCCAGCAGCCCTTTAGAAAATTCACCCCTCCACTTT
CDR3aa: CASSPLENSPLHF

j_gene: TRBJ2-7
v_gene: TRBV11-2
d_gene: TRBD2
CDR3nt: TGTGCCAGCAGCTTAGCCGGGGGGAAAGACTACGAGCAGTACTTC
CDR3aa: CASSLAGGKDYEQYF

j_gene: TRBJ2-7
v_gene: TRBV6-1
d_gene: -
CDR3nt: TGTGCCAGCAGCCCATCCTACGAGCAGTACTTC
CDR3aa: CASSPSYEQYF

j_gene: TRBJ2-7
v_gene: TRBV28
d_gene: TRBD1
CDR3nt: TGTGCCAGCAGTTTGGGGCGAGTCGGGACAGCTGCCTACGAGCAGTACTTC
CDR3aa: CASSLGRVGTAAYEQYF

j_gene: TRBJ2-7
v_gene: TRBV11-1
d_gene: -
CDR3nt: TGTGCCAGCAGCTTAGTGGGCCAAAACGGGGGCGAGCAGTACTTC
CDR3aa: CASSLVGQNGGEQYF

j_gene: TRBJ1-1
v_gene: TRBV7-9
d_gene: -
CDR3nt: TGTGCCAGCAGCTTAGCTGGAGGGGTCGATGCTTTCTTT
CDR3aa: CASSLAGGVDAFF

j_gene: TRBJ2-1
v_gene: TRBV5-8
d_gene: -
CDR3nt: TGTGCCAGCAGCTTGGCGGGAGCTTACAATGAGCAGTTCTTC
CDR3aa: CASSLAGAYNEQFF

j_gene: TRBJ2-6
v_gene: TRBV6-5
d_gene: -
CDR3nt: TGTGCCAGCAGTTACTCGGACACTGGGGCCAACGTCCTGACTTTC
CDR3aa: CASSYSDTGANVLTF

j_gene: TRBJ1-5
v_gene: TRBV19
d_gene: TRBD1
CDR3nt: TGTGCCAGTAGTGCCGGGACAGGTGGTGATCAGCCCCAGCATTTT
CDR3aa: CASSAGTGGDQPQHF

j_gene: TRBJ2-1
v_gene: TRBV28
d_gene: TRBD2
CDR3nt: TGTGCCAGCAGGGGGCTAGCGGGGGACAATGAGCAGTTCTTC
CDR3aa: CASRGLAGDNEQFF

j_gene: TRBJ2-1
v_gene: TRBV7-7
d_gene: TRBD2
CDR3nt: TGTGCCAGCAGCTTCGGGACTAGCGGGGGCGATGAGCAGTTCTTC
CDR3aa: CASSFGTSGGDEQFF

j_gene: TRBJ1-2
v_gene: TRBV5-4
d_gene: TRBD1
CDR3nt: TGTGCCAGCAGCTTGACAGGGGCTCCCTATGGCTACACCTTC
CDR3aa: CASSLTGAPYGYTF

j_gene: TRBJ2-3
v_gene: TRBV6-6
d_gene: TRBD1
CDR3nt: TGTGCCAGCACTCTCCGGACAGGGCTAGATACGCAGTATTTT
CDR3aa: CASTLRTGLDTQYF

j_gene: TRBJ2-2
v_gene: TRBV18
d_gene: TRBD1
CDR3nt: TGTGCCAGCTCACCCGGACAGGCGAACACCGGGGAGCTGTTTTTT
CDR3aa: CASSPGQANTGELFF

j_gene: TRBJ2-5
v_gene: TRBV7-7
d_gene: -
CDR3nt: TGTGCCAGCAGCCTTCTGGGGGCTAGGGTAGAGACCCAGTACTTC
CDR3aa: CASSLLGARVETQYF

j_gene: TRBJ1-4
v_gene: TRBV7-8
d_gene: -
CDR3nt: TGTGCCAGCAGCTTAGGGTTAGCGCCGATAAGTGGAAAACTGTTTTTT
CDR3aa: CASSLGLAPISGKLFF

j_gene: TRBJ2-7
v_gene: TRBV27
d_gene: TRBD1
CDR3nt: TGTGCCAGCAGTTCGAGGGACAGGGGTTACGAGCAGTACTTC
CDR3aa: CASSSRDRGYEQYF

j_gene: TRBJ2-2
v_gene: TRBV11-1
d_gene: TRBD1
CDR3nt: TGTGCCAGCAGCTTAGTAGGAGACAGGGGCCACGGGGAGCTGTTTTTT
CDR3aa: CASSLVGDRGHGELFF

j_gene: TRBJ1-1
v_gene: TRBV7-8
d_gene: -
CDR3nt: TGTGCCAGCAGCTTAGGTGACCAGGTGACTGAAGCTTTCTTT
CDR3aa: CASSLGDQVTEAFF

j_gene: TRBJ2-3
v_gene: TRBV9
d_gene: TRBD2
CDR3nt: TGTGCCAGCAGCGTAGTACCTAGCGGGGTCCCAGATACGCAGTATTTT
CDR3aa: CASSVVPSGVPDTQYF

j_gene: TRBJ2-1
v_gene: TRBV6-6
d_gene: -
CDR3nt: TGTGCCAGCAGTTACTCTAGATACAATGAGCAGTTCTTC
CDR3aa: CASSYSRYNEQFF